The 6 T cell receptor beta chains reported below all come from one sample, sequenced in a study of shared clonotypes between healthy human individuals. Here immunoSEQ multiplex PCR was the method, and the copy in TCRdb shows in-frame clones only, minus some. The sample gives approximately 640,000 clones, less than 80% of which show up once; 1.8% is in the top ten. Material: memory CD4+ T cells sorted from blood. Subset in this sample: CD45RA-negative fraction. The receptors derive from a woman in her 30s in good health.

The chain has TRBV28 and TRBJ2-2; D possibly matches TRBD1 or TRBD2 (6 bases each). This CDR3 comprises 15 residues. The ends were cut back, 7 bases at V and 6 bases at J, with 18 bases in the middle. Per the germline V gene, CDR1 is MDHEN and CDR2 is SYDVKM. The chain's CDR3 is CASTDGAGEAGELFF. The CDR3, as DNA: TGTGCCAGCACCGATGGGGCAGGGGAGGCCGGGGAGCTGTTTTTT. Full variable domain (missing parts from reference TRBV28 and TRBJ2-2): DVKVTQSSRYLVKRTGEKVFLECVQDMDHENMFWYRQDPGLGLRLIYFSYDVKMKEKGDIPEGYSVSREKKERFSLILESASTNQTSMYLCASTDGAGEAGELFFGEGSRLTVL.

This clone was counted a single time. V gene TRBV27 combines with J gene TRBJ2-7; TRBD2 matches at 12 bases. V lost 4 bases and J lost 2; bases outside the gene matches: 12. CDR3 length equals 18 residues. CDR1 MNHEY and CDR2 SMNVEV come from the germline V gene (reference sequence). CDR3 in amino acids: CASSSTSGSPPIPYEQYF. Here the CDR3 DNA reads TGTGCCAGCAGTTCGACTAGCGGGAGCCCACCAATCCCCTACGAGCAGTACTTC.

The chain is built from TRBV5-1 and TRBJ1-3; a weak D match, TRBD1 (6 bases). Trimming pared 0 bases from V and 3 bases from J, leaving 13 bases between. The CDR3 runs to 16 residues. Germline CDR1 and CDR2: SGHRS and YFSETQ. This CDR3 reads CASSLGDNRYGNTIYF. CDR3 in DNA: TGCGCCAGCAGCTTGGGGGACAACCGCTATGGAAACACCATATATTTT.

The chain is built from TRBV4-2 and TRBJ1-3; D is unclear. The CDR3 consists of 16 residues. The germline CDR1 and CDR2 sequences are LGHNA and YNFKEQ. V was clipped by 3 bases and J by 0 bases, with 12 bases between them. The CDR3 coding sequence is TGTGCCAGCAGCCACGTAAACAGAGCCTCTGGAAACACCATATATTTT. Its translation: CASSHVNRASGNTIYF.

The CDR3 sequence: CASSLTVVAKNIQYF. The CDR3 bases are TGTGCCAGCAGTTTGACAGTCGTAGCCAAAAACATTCAGTACTTC. V is TRBV28 and J is TRBJ2-4; D is possibly TRBD1 (5 bases). The germline V and J ends were trimmed by 3 bases and 0 bases, with 9 bases remaining between them. Germline V CDR1 and CDR2: MDHEN, SYDVKM. The CDR3 contains 15 residues.

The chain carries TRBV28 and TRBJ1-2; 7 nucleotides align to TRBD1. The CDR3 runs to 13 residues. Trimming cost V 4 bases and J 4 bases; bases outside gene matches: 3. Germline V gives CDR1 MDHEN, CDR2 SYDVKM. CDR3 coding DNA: TGTGCCAGCAGTTATCCAGGGGGCTATGGCTACACCTTC. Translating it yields CASSYPGGYGYTF.